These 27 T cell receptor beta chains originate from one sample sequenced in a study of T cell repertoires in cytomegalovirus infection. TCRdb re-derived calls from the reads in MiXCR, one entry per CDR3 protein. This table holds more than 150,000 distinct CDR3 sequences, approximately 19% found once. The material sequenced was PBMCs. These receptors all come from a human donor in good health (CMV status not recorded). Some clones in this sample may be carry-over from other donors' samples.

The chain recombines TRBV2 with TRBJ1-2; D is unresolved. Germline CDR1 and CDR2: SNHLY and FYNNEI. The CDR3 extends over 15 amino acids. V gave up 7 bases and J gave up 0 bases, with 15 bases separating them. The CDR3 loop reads CASIAIGRANYGYTF. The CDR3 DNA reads TGTGCCAGCATTGCGATAGGTCGGGCTAACTATGGCTACACCTTC.

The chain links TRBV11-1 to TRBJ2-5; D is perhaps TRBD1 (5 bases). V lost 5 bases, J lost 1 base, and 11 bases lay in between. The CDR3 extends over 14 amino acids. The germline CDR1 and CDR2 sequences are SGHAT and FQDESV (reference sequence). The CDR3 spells CASSIHRTQETQYF. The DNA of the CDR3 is TGTGCCAGCAGCATCCACAGGACCCAAGAGACCCAGTACTTC.

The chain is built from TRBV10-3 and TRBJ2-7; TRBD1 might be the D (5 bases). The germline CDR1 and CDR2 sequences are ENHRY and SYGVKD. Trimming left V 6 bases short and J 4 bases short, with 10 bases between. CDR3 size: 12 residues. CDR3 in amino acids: CAISQDSYEQYF. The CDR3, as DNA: TGTGCCATCAGCCAAGACAGTTACGAGCAGTACTTC.

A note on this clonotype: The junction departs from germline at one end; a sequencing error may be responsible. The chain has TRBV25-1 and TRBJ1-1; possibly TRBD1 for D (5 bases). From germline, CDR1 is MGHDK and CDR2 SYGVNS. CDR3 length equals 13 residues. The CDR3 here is CTSGGIANTEAFF. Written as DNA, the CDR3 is TGTACCAGCGGGGGGATAGCGAACACTGAAGCTTTCTTT. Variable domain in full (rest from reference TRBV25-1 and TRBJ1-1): EADIYQTPRYLVIGTGKKITLECSQTMGHDKMYWYQQDPGMELHLIHYSYGVNSTEKGDLSSESTVSRIRTEHFPLTLESARPSHTSQYLCTSGGIANTEAFFGQGTRLTVV.

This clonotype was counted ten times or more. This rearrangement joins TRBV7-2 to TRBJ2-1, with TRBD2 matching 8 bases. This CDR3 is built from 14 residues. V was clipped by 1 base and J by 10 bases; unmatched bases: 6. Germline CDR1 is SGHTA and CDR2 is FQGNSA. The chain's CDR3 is CASSLELAAIEQFF. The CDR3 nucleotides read TGTGCCAGCAGCTTAGAACTAGCGGCCATAGAGCAGTTCTTC.

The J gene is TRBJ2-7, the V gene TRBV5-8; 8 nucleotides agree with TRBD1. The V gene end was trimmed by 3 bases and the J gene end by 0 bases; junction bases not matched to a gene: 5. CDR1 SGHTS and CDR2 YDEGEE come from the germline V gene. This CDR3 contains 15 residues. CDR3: CASSSDRAYSYEQYF. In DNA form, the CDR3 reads TGTGCCAGCAGCTCGGACAGGGCCTACTCCTACGAGCAGTACTTC.

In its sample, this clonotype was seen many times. The CDR3, as DNA: TGTGCCAGCAGCTTAGCTACCCGCTTCGGGGGTGAGCAGTTCTTC. Its protein is CASSLATRFGGEQFF. The chain joins TRBV7-2 to TRBJ2-1; D possibly corresponds to TRBD2 (6 bases). This CDR3 region has 15 residues. Trimming stripped 0 bases from V and 9 bases from J, with 15 bases between. CDR1 and CDR2 (germline): SGHTA, FQGNSA.

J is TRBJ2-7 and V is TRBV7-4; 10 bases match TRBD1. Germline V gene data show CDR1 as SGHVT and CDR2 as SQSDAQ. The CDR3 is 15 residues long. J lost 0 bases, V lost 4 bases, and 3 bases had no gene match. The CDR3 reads CASSSDRGGSYEQYF. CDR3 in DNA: TGTGCCAGCAGCTCGGACAGGGGGGGCTCCTACGAGCAGTACTTC.

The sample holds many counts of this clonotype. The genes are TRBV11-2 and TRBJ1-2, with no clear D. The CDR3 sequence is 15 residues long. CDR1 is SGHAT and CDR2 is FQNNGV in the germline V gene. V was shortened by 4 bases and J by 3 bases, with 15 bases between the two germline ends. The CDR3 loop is CASSSRLRPYYGYTF. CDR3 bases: TGTGCCAGCAGCTCGAGACTCCGGCCTTACTATGGCTACACCTTC.

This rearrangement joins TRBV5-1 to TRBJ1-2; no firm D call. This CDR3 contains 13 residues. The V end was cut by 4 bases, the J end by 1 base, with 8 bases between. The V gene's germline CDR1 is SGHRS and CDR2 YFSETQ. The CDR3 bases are TGCGCCAGCAGCCCAGATTATAACTATGGCTACACCTTC. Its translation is CASSPDYNYGYTF.

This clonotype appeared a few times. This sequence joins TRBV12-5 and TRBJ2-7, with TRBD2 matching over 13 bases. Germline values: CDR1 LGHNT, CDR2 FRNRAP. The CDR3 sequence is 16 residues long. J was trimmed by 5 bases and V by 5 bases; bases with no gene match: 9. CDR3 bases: TGTGCTAGTGGTAAGGGACTAGCGGGACCCTCGGACGAGCAGTACTTC. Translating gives CASGKGLAGPSDEQYF.

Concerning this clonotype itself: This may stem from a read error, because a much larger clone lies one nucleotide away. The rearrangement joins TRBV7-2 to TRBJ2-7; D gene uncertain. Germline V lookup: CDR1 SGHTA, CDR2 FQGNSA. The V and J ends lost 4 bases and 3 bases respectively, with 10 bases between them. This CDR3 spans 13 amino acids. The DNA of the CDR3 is TGTGCCAGCAGCTCCCGCCACTACTACGAGCAGTACTTC. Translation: CASSSRHYYEQYF.

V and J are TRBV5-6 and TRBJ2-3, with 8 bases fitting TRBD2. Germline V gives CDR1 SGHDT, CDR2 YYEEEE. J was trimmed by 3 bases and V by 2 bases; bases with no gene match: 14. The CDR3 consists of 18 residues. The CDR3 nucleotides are TGTGCCAGCAGCTTACCCGGGACGGGGGGGCCGGGTACAGATACGCAGTATTTT. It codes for CASSLPGTGGPGTDTQYF.

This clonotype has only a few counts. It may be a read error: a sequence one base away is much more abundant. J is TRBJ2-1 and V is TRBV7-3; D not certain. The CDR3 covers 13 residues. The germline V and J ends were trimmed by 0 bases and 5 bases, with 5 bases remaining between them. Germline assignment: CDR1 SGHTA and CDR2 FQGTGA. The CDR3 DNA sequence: TGTGCCAGCAGCTTAACCCAAGACAATGAGCAGTTCTTC. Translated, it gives CASSLTQDNEQFF.

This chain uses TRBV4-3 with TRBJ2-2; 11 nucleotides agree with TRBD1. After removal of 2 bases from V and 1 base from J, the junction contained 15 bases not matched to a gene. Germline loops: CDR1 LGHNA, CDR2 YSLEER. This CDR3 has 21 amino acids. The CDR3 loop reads CASSQYRTGQGALLNTGELFF. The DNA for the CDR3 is TGCGCCAGCAGCCAATATAGGACAGGACAGGGGGCACTTTTGAACACCGGGGAGCTGTTTTTT.

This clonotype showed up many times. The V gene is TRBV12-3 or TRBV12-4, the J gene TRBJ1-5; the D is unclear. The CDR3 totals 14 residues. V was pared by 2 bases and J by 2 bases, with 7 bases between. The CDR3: CASSLREGNQPQHF. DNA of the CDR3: TGTGCCAGCAGTTTAAGGGAAGGCAATCAGCCCCAGCATTTT.

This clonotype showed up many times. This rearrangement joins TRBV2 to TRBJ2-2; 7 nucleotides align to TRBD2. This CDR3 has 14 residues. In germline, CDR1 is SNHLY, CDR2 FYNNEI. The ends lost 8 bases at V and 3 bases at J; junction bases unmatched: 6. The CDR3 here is CASWRERDTGELFF. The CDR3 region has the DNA TGTGCCAGCTGGCGGGAGAGGGACACCGGGGAGCTGTTTTTT.

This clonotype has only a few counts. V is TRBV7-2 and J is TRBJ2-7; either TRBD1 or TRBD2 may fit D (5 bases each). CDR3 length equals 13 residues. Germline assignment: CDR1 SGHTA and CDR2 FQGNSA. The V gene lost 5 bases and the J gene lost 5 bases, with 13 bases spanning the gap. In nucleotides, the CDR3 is TGTGCCAGCAGCCAGGGACCATGGAACGAGCAGTACTTC. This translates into CASSQGPWNEQYF. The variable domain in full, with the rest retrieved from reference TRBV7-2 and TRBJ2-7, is GAGVSQSPSNKVTEKGKDVELRCDPISGHTALYWYRQSLGQGLEFLIYFQGNSAPDKSGLPSDRFSAERTGGSVSTLTIQRTQQEDSAVYLCASSQGPWNEQYFGPGTRLTVT.

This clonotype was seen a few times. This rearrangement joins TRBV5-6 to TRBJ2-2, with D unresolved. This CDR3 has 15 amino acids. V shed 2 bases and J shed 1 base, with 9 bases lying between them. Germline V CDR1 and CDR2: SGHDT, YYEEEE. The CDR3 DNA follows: TGTGCCAGCAGCTTAATAAGGAGGAACACCGGGGAGCTGTTTTTT. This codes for CASSLIRRNTGELFF.

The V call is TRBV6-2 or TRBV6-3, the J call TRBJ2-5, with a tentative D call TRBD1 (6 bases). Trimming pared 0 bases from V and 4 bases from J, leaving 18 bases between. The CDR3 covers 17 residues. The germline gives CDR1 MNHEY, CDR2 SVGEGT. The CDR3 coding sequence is TGTGCCAGCAGTTACTCGATAGGGACACCGAGGGGAGAGACCCAGTACTTC. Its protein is CASSYSIGTPRGETQYF.

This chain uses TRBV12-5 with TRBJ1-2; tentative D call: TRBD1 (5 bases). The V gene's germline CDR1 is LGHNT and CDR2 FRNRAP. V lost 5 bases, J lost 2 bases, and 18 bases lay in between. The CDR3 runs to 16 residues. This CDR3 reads CASGPAMRQKNYGYTF. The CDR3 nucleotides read TGTGCTAGTGGTCCCGCAATGCGACAGAAAAACTATGGCTACACCTTC.

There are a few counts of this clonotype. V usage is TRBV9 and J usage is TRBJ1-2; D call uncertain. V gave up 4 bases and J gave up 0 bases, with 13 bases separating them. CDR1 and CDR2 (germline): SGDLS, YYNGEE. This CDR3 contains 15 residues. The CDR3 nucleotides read TGTGCCAGCAGCTTGGAGGAGTCCACTAACTATGGCTACACCTTC. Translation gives CASSLEESTNYGYTF. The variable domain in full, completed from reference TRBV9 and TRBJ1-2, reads DSGVTQTPKHLITATGQRVTLRCSPRSGDLSVYWYQQSLDQGLQFLIQYYNGEERAKGNILERFSAQQFPDLHSELNLSSLELGDSALYFCASSLEESTNYGYTFGSGTRLTVV.

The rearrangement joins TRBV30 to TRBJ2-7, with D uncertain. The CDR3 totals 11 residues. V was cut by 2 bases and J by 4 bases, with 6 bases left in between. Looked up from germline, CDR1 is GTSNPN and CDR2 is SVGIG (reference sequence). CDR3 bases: TGTGCCTGGAGTTCGGCGTACGAGCAGTACTTC. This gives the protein CAWSSAYEQYF.

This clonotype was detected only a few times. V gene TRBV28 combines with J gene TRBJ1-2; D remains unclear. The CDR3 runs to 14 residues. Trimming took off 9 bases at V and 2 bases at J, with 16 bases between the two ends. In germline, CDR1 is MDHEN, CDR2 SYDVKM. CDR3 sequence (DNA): TGTGCCAGTAGTACGGTCGGACCCAACTATGGCTACACCTTC. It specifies CASSTVGPNYGYTF.

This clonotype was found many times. The chain's CDR3 is CASTQGLYEQYF. DNA for the CDR3: TGTGCCAGCACCCAGGGCCTTTACGAGCAGTACTTC. This chain joins TRBV2 and TRBJ2-7; weak D call: TRBD1 (5 bases). The CDR3 is 12 residues long. Germline V gene sequence: CDR1 SNHLY, CDR2 FYNNEI. Trimming took 7 bases from V and 4 from J, leaving 11 bases between them.

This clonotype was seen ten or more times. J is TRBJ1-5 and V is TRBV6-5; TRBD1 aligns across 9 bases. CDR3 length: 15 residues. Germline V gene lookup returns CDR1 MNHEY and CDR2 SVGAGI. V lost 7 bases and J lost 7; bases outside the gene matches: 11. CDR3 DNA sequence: TGTGCCAGCAAGGTGGGACAGGGTTTCGGACAGCCCCAGCATTTT. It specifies CASKVGQGFGQPQHF.

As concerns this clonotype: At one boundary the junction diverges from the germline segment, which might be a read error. CDR3 in amino acids: CASSRGASGREETQYF. Written as DNA, the CDR3 is TGTGCTAGCAGCCGCGGGGCTAGCGGGAGGGAAGAGACCCAGTACTTC. V is TRBV7-6 and J is TRBJ2-5, with 12 positions matching TRBD2. The germline CDR1 and CDR2 sequences are SGHVS and FNYEAQ. The CDR3 is made up of 16 amino acids. Filled out from reference TRBV7-6 and TRBJ2-5, the complete variable domain reads GAGVSQSPRYKVTKRGQDVALRCDPISGHVSLYWYRQALGQGPEFLTYFNYEAQQDKSGLPNDRFSAERPEGSISTLTIQRTEQRDSAMYRCASSRGASGREETQYFGPGTRLLVL.